A single T cell receptor (beta chain) is shown here with its context. Here immunoSEQ multiplex PCR was the method, and the copy in TCRdb shows in-frame clones only, minus some. The sample records roughly 370,000 clones, 75% to 95% being singletons. This sample stems from a study of control samples from healthy donors and cancer patients. This CDR3 spans 17 amino acids. The V gene end was trimmed by 4 bases and the J gene end by 5 bases; junction bases not matched to a gene: 9. CDR1 KGHDR and CDR2 SFDVKD come from the germline V gene. V is TRBV24-1 and J is TRBJ2-3, with TRBD2 matching over 12 bases. This TCR was recovered from a man aged 40-50 years with head and neck cancer. The sequenced sample was PBMCs. Written as DNA, the CDR3 is TGTGCCACCAGTGACGGACTAGCGGGACCCCCAGGAGATACGCAGTATTTT. Translating gives CATSDGLAGPPGDTQYF.